This passage covers 28 T cell receptor beta chains from one sample sequenced in a study of Graves' ophthalmopathy and Graves' hyperthyroidism. Transcripts of RNA were the source for amplifying TCR beta CDR3 regions. The first round was an RT-PCR with HTBI primers, and the second round was a multiplex PCR. In TCRdb, the multiplex PCR reads were re-called with MiXCR into one record per CDR3 protein. This table holds approximately 460,000 distinct CDR3 sequences, under 15% found once. The sample consisted of blood. Source of these receptors: a woman younger than 45 with Graves' ophthalmopathy.

At least ten counts were recorded for this clonotype. One end of the junction does not line up with germline, which may come from a read error. This rearrangement joins TRBV6-2 or TRBV6-3 to TRBJ2-7; perhaps TRBD1 as D (5 bases). Germline V lookup: CDR1 MNHEY, CDR2 SVGEGT. This CDR3 is 17 amino acids long. CDR3 sequence (DNA): TGTACCAGACGACCCCCAGGGTGGACGAGGAGCTCCTACGAGCAGTACTTC. Its translation: CTRRPPGWTRSSYEQYF.

The chain is built from TRBV7-3 and TRBJ1-1; D is uncertain. The CDR3 loop spans 13 amino acids. Germline loops: CDR1 SGHTA, CDR2 FQGTGA. With 0 bases removed from V and 5 bases from J, the gap between germline ends came to 7 bases. Here the CDR3 DNA reads TGTGCCAGCAGCTTAACCCCGGGGACTGAAGCTTTCTTT. Encoded protein: CASSLTPGTEAFF.

At least ten counts were recorded for this clonotype. The V and J genes are TRBV12-3 or TRBV12-4 and TRBJ2-7, with 10 bases aligning to TRBD1. The junction had 8 bases not matched to a gene; V was cut back by 5 bases and J by 4 bases. CDR3 length: 15 residues. CDR3 loop: CASSTRDRGLYEQYF. CDR3 coding DNA: TGTGCCAGCAGTACGAGAGACAGGGGGCTGTACGAGCAGTACTTC.

In this sample, this clonotype turned up many times. The rearrangement uses TRBV2 and TRBJ1-2; no clear D. The CDR3 runs 11 residues. V was clipped by 8 bases and J by 5 bases, with 9 bases between them. Germline CDR1 and CDR2: SNHLY and FYNNEI. CDR3 in amino acids: CASGEKYGYTF. The CDR3 DNA reads TGTGCCAGCGGGGAAAAATATGGCTACACCTTC.

Comment on this clonotype: Since the CDR3 does not end with the conserved phenylalanine or tryptophan, this likely comes from a read error. No DNA is shown, since the ends of the CDR3 on it are uncertain; the CDR3 is the one TCRdb lists. The rearrangement links TRBV6-2 or TRBV6-3 to TRBJ1-1; TRBD1, as called in the table, went unchecked against the DNA. Both ends counted, the CDR3 spans 16 residues. CDR1 is MNHEY, CDR2 SVGEGT, per germline. The CDR3 here is CASSYPAGSVNTEAWV.

At least ten counts were recorded for this clonotype. The V gene is TRBV2, the J gene TRBJ2-7, with TRBD2 as a possible D gene (7 bases). The CDR3 sequence is 14 residues long. CDR1 is SNHLY and CDR2 is FYNNEI in the germline V gene. Trimming pared 2 bases from V and 5 bases from J, leaving 13 bases between. CDR3 coding DNA: TGTGCCAGCAGTGAAATCGGGGGGCTAGACGAGCAGTACTTC. Residues: CASSEIGGLDEQYF.

In this sample, this clonotype turned up many times. This chain uses TRBV11-2 with TRBJ2-7; TRBD1 matches at 10 bases. This CDR3 has 16 residues. Trimming cost V 5 bases and J 12 bases; bases outside gene matches: 19. CDR1 SGHAT and CDR2 FQNNGV come from the germline V gene. The CDR3 is CASSRDPGQGYTQRYF. The CDR3 DNA reads as TGTGCCAGCAGCCGAGACCCGGGACAGGGGTATACTCAGCGGTACTTC.

This sequence joins TRBV12-3 or TRBV12-4 and TRBJ2-5, with D tentatively TRBD2 (5 bases). This CDR3 is built from 17 residues. V lost 6 bases, J lost 2 bases, and 22 bases lay in between. The CDR3 loop reads CASSNGEPIPPQETQYF. CDR3 DNA: TGTGCCAGCAGCAACGGGGAACCGATCCCCCCTCAAGAGACCCAGTACTTC.

This clonotype occurred many times. V is TRBV6-1 and J is TRBJ1-1; weak D call: TRBD1 (6 bases). The germline CDR1 and CDR2 sequences are MNHNS and SASEGT. V lost 6 bases and J 1 base, leaving 18 bases between the germline ends. The CDR3 has 16 amino acids. CDR3 DNA sequence: TGTGCCAGCAGCCCCTCGCGAGGGGGAACGAACACTGAAGCTTTCTTT. It translates to CASSPSRGGTNTEAFF.

This clonotype was recorded at least ten times. With a much larger clone just one base away, this may be a read error. The chain recombines TRBV6-5 with TRBJ1-1, with 7 bases identical to TRBD1. Trimming removed 0 bases from V and 4 bases from J; junction bases left unmatched: 5. The CDR3 is made up of 15 amino acids. Germline loops: CDR1 MNHEY, CDR2 SVGAGI. Written as DNA, the CDR3 is TGTGCCAGCAGTTACTCAGGGGGCCCGAGCACTGAAGCTTTCTTT. Encoded protein: CASSYSGGPSTEAFF.

This clonotype was recorded a few times. Germline is not matched at one junction end, which may reflect a read error. J is TRBJ2-4 and V is TRBV19; D might be TRBD1 (6 bases). The CDR3 sequence is 13 residues long. The germline CDR1 and CDR2 sequences are LNHDA and SQIVND (reference sequence). The CDR3 loop reads CASSNPLGDIKYF. As DNA, the CDR3 is TGTGCCAGTAGTAACCCACTGGGGGACATTAAGTACTTC.

This clonotype was seen many times. The V and J genes are TRBV12-3 or TRBV12-4 and TRBJ2-4; 10 bases match TRBD2. This CDR3 has 20 residues. V trimming: 6 bases; J trimming: 3 bases; junction bases outside the gene matches: 20. The DNA for the CDR3 is TGTGCCAGCAGCCCAAACATGGGAGCGGGAGGGCCTTTTGTCAAAAACATTCAGTACTTC. It specifies CASSPNMGAGGPFVKNIQYF.

There are a few counts of this clonotype. The rearrangement uses TRBV12-3 or TRBV12-4 and TRBJ1-5, with 10 positions matching TRBD1. The junction had 3 bases not matched to a gene; V was cut back by 0 bases and J by 7 bases. The CDR3 totals 15 residues. Here the CDR3 reads CASSLATGGEQPQHF. The DNA for the CDR3 is TGTGCCAGCAGTTTAGCGACAGGGGGCGAACAGCCCCAGCATTTT.

This clonotype has at least ten counts. V usage is TRBV11-1 and J usage is TRBJ2-6; 7 bases align to TRBD1. The CDR3 spans 16 residues. The germline V gene has CDR1 SGHAT and CDR2 FQDESV (reference sequence). The ends lost 5 bases at V and 0 bases at J; junction bases unmatched: 4. This CDR3 reads CASSPQGVSGANVLTF. For the CDR3, the DNA is TGTGCCAGCAGCCCCCAGGGGGTCTCTGGGGCCAACGTCCTGACTTTC. The full variable domain, with the rest looked up from reference TRBV11-1 and TRBJ2-6, is EAEVAQSPRYKITEKSQAVAFWCDPISGHATLYWYRQILGQGPELLVQFQDESVVDDSQLPKDRFSAERLKGVDSTLKIQPAELGDSAMYLCASSPQGVSGANVLTFGAGSRLTVL.

This clonotype came up many times. This rearrangement joins TRBV5-1 to TRBJ1-2, with TRBD1 identical over 7 bases. Germline CDR1 SGHRS, CDR2 YFSETQ. There are 11 residues in the CDR3. Trimming took 3 bases from V and 7 from J; bases not matched to a gene: 0. The CDR3, as DNA: TGCGCCAGCAGCTACAGGGGTGGCTACACCTTC. This gives the protein CASSYRGGYTF. Filled out from reference TRBV5-1 and TRBJ1-2, the complete variable domain reads KAGVTQTPRYLIKTRGQQVTLSCSPISGHRSVSWYQQTPGQGLQFLFEYFSETQRNKGNFPGRFSGRQFSNSRSEMNVSTLELGDSALYLCASSYRGGYTFGSGTRLTVV.

This clonotype has a count of ten or more. The rearrangement joins TRBV20-1 to TRBJ1-5; D ambiguous. CDR1 and CDR2 (germline): DFQATT, SNEGSKA (reference sequence). V was pared by 0 bases and J by 1 base, with 13 bases between. The CDR3 has 16 amino acids. The DNA of the CDR3 is TGCAGTGCTAGAGATCTGGAAAAGTGGAGCAATCAGCCCCAGCATTTT. It specifies CSARDLEKWSNQPQHF.

The genes are TRBV12-5 and TRBJ1-5; maybe TRBD1 (5 bases). Germline assignment: CDR1 LGHNT and CDR2 FRNRAP. Trimming took off 4 bases at V and 13 bases at J, with 14 bases between the two ends. The CDR3 has 12 amino acids. The CDR3: CASGSIAGNQHF. The CDR3 bases are TGTGCTAGTGGTTCGATCGCAGGGAATCAGCATTTT.

This clonotype was picked up many times. This chain joins TRBV24-1 and TRBJ1-1; D is undetermined. The CDR3 is 12 residues long. Between the trimmed V and J ends, which lost 5 bases and 1 base, there was a span of 4 bases. Germline V CDR1 and CDR2: KGHDR, SFDVKD. The CDR3 region is CATSVGNTEAFF. The DNA for the CDR3 is TGTGCCACCAGTGTCGGGAACACTGAAGCTTTCTTT.

On this clonotype: This sequence may be a read error, since a much larger clone differs from it by one base. The genes are TRBV9 and TRBJ2-2; D possibly corresponds to TRBD2 (5 bases). The germline CDR1 and CDR2 sequences are SGDLS and YYNGEE. This CDR3 is built from 13 residues. DNA for the CDR3: TGTGCCAGCAAGAATTCGAACACCGGGGAGCTGTGTTTT. It yields the protein CASKNSNTGELCF.

This clonotype was recorded many times. J is TRBJ1-2 and V is TRBV27; the match to TRBD1 covers 8 bases. Germline-derived CDR1 and CDR2 are MNHEY and SMNVEV (reference sequence). This CDR3 region has 16 residues. The V and J ends lost 2 bases and 4 bases, in that order; junction bases with no gene match: 9. CDR3 amino acids: CASSLGTGMGLYGYTF. CDR3 in DNA: TGTGCCAGCAGTTTAGGGACAGGAATGGGACTCTATGGCTACACCTTC.

This clonotype was observed a few times. The genes are TRBV18 and TRBJ2-7; 8 bases line up with TRBD1. This CDR3 comprises 15 residues. V was pared by 5 bases and J by 6 bases, with 12 bases of the junction left unmatched. Germline lookup yields CDR1 KGHSH and CDR2 LQKENI. The CDR3 sequence is CASSGFGQGRVEQYF. The CDR3 nucleotides are TGTGCCAGCTCAGGCTTCGGACAGGGTAGGGTCGAGCAGTACTTC.

This clonotype was seen only a few times. The germline gene is not matched at one end of the junction; a read error may be the cause. The gene calls are TRBV4-1 and TRBJ1-2; D unresolved. CDR3 length equals 13 residues. Germline values: CDR1 MGHRA, CDR2 YSYEKL. In DNA, the CDR3 is TGCGCCAGCAGCCATCAAAGCAGAGCGGAGATTGCCTTC. Protein product: CASSHQSRAEIAF.

At least ten counts were recorded for this clonotype. This chain uses TRBV6-1 with TRBJ2-7; D might be TRBD2 (6 bases). This CDR3 is built from 15 residues. V lost 0 bases, J lost 7 bases, and 16 bases lay in between. Looked up from germline, CDR1 is MNHNS and CDR2 is SASEGT. The CDR3 coding sequence is TGTGCCAGCAGTGAAGCCGGGACTGGGGTCAGGGAGCAGTACTTC. Amino acids: CASSEAGTGVREQYF.

This chain joins TRBV4-2 and TRBJ1-1, with D possibly being TRBD1 (5 bases). The CDR3 runs to 15 residues. V shed 0 bases and J shed 3 bases, with 11 bases lying between them. The V gene's germline CDR1 is LGHNA and CDR2 YNFKEQ. CDR3: CASSQDAGGDTEAFF. CDR3 nucleotides: TGTGCCAGCAGCCAAGATGCGGGGGGTGACACTGAAGCTTTCTTT.

The chain carries TRBV28 and TRBJ2-5; tentatively, D is TRBD1 or TRBD2 (6 bases each). Trimming pared 3 bases from V and 5 bases from J, leaving 13 bases between. The CDR3 covers 14 residues. Per the germline V gene, CDR1 is MDHEN and CDR2 is SYDVKM. CDR3 residues: CASSFMEGGETQYF. CDR3 nucleotides: TGTGCCAGCAGTTTTATGGAGGGGGGTGAGACCCAGTACTTC.

This clonotype was found many times. The gene calls are TRBV6-1 and TRBJ2-7; a possible D gene is TRBD1 (6 bases). The CDR3 consists of 16 residues. V was clipped by 6 bases and J by 4 bases, with 22 bases between them. Germline CDR1 is MNHNS and CDR2 is SASEGT. CDR3 loop: CASRDPLQGSVYEQYF. CDR3 DNA sequence: TGTGCCAGCAGAGACCCCTTACAGGGTTCTGTTTACGAGCAGTACTTC.

This clonotype has at least ten counts. The rearrangement links TRBV25-1 to TRBJ1-2; tentative D call: TRBD1 (5 bases). This CDR3 spans 15 amino acids. V lost 4 bases to trimming and J lost 5 bases, with 17 bases between them. In germline, CDR1 is MGHDK, CDR2 SYGVNS. Here the CDR3 reads CASSAIRDGLYGYTF. CDR3 DNA sequence: TGTGCCAGCAGTGCGATCCGGGACGGCCTTTATGGCTACACCTTC.

This clonotype was counted at least ten times. This chain connects TRBV12-5 to TRBJ1-1; possibly TRBD1 for D (5 bases). V lost 7 bases and J lost 0, with 18 bases in between. The germline gives CDR1 LGHNT, CDR2 FRNRAP. The CDR3 loop spans 16 amino acids. The CDR3 here is CASAHPYDSLNTEAFF. In DNA form, the CDR3 reads TGTGCTAGTGCTCACCCCTACGACAGTTTGAACACTGAAGCTTTCTTT.